The sequence of this T cell receptor beta chain was determined in a study of Ad26.COV2.S vaccination and SARS-CoV-2 variants. Overall study: Ad26.COV2.S, an intramuscular injection, was given once or twice 56 days apart.

Treatment in this sample: about 20 received Ad26.COV2.S at low or high dose, single or two shots; roughly 5 received placebo; per-sample allocation not given. Day 63 after the first injection of vaccine or placebo was the sampling time. Study observations and caveats: Placebo recipients and vaccine recipients were similar in non-spike TCR breadth. The breadth of spike-specific CD8+ and CD4+ T cell responses after vaccination was reportedly substantial.

A single count supports this clone. No antigen is known for it. This CDR3 is 11 amino acids long. Germline V lookup: CDR1 MDHEN, CDR2 SYDVKM. V trimming: 3 bases; J trimming: 14 bases; junction bases outside the gene matches: 3. This table comes from immunoSEQ multiplex PCR, and its TCRdb copy is limited to in-frame clones, with some not included. Of around 250,000 clones in the sample, around 88% were seen once. The V gene is TRBV28, the J gene TRBJ2-1; 8 nucleotides line up with TRBD2. This TCR was recovered from a person between 18 and 65 years old who received the Ad26.COV2.S COVID-19 vaccine or a placebo. The sample was peripheral blood, taken in a trial of Ad26.COV2.S vaccine versus placebo. CDR3 residues: CASSFRGGKFF. CDR3 nucleotide sequence: TGTGCCAGCAGTTTCCGGGGGGGCAAGTTCTTC. The entire variable domain, with the rest obtained from reference TRBV28 and TRBJ2-1, is as follows: DVKVTQSSRYLVKRTGEKVFLECVQDMDHENMFWYRQDPGLGLRLIYFSYDVKMKEKGDIPEGYSVSREKKERFSLILESASTNQTSMYLCASSFRGGKFFGPGTRLTVL.